This is a list of T cell receptor beta chains from one sample in a study of blood T cell repertoires in COVID-19. Profiled with immunoSEQ multiplex PCR; TCRdb holds only in-frame clones, not every one. This sample has some 170,000 clones, with around four fifths found just once. The specimen was peripheral blood. Receptors were obtained from a man between 70 and 80 years old with acute or convalescent COVID-19. CDR3s include the opening cysteine and the closing phenylalanine or tryptophan. The D gene is left open where the match is weak. Size is stated for part of the rows, as once, few or many counts, or as a class when the clone is expanded.

D	V	size	J	CDR3	DNA
TRBD2	TRBV19	-	TRBJ2-1	CASSISSGRAYNEQFF	TGTGCCAGTAGTATTAGTAGCGGGAGGGCCTACAATGAGCAGTTCTTC
-	TRBV18	few	TRBJ1-5	CASSPRAGNQPQHF	TGTGCCAGCTCACCACGGGCAGGGAATCAGCCCCAGCATTTT
-	TRBV5-1	-	TRBJ2-2	CASSLSSASEGELFF	TGCGCCAGCAGCTTGAGTTCGGCTAGCGAGGGGGAGCTGTTTTTT
-	TRBV5-4	few	TRBJ2-3	CASSLRTTPGTDTQYF	TGTGCCAGCAGCTTGAGGACAACCCCGGGCACAGATACGCAGTATTTT
-	TRBV11-2	-	TRBJ2-1	CASSDRPSEGQFF	TGTGCCAGCAGCGATAGACCTAGCGAGGGGCAGTTCTTC
TRBD1	TRBV19	-	TRBJ1-2	CASSFFRTGPRVGYTF	TGTGCCAGTAGCTTTTTTCGGACAGGGCCTCGGGTCGGCTACACCTTC
TRBD1	TRBV27	-	TRBJ1-5	CASSLPGQGTINQPQHF	TGTGCCAGCAGTTTACCGGGACAGGGGACTATCAATCAGCCCCAGCATTTT
-	TRBV6-5	-	TRBJ1-1	CASRPAEAGVVRAFF	TGTGCCAGCAGGCCTGCGGAGGCAGGGGTGGTTCGGGCTTTCTTT
-	TRBV6-1	few	TRBJ1-2	CASSDGRHYTF	TGTGCCAGCAGTGACGGGAGACACTACACCTTC
-	TRBV24-1	-	TRBJ2-5	CATSDPGTQETQYF	TGTGCCACCAGTGATCCCGGGACACAAGAGACCCAGTACTTC
TRBD1	TRBV6-5	-	TRBJ1-5	CASRGQGGQPQHF	TGTGCCAGCAGGGGACAGGGCGGACAGCCCCAGCATTTT
-	TRBV7-6	few	TRBJ2-7	CASSQPGHEEQYF	TGTGCCAGCAGCCAACCGGGTCATGAAGAGCAGTACTTC
-	TRBV5-1	once	TRBJ1-2	CASSGSLTNYGYTF	TGCGCCAGCAGCGGATCACTAACTAACTATGGCTACACCTTC
-	TRBV4-3	-	TRBJ2-6	CASSQGRVEGANVLTF	TGCGCCAGCAGCCAAGGACGGGTGGAGGGGGCCAACGTCCTGACTTTC
TRBD2	TRBV7-2	-	TRBJ2-7	CASSFPGLAGVGEQYF	TGTGCCAGCAGCTTCCCGGGACTAGCGGGAGTGGGAGAGCAGTACTTC
TRBD1	TRBV10-3	once	TRBJ2-5	CAISEGLTGDETQYF	TGTGCCATCAGTGAGGGGTTGACAGGGGACGAGACCCAGTACTTC
-	TRBV5-1	-	TRBJ1-1	CASSSGNTEAFF	TGCGCCAGCAGCTCGGGGAACACTGAAGCTTTCTTT
TRBD1	TRBV6-5	-	TRBJ1-2	CASSPLGTGAYGYTF	TGTGCCAGCAGCCCCCTCGGGACAGGGGCCTATGGCTACACCTTC
TRBD2	TRBV7-9	-	TRBJ2-2	CASSLAGGITGELFF	TGTGCCAGCAGCTTAGCGGGGGGGATCACCGGGGAGCTGTTTTTT
TRBD1	TRBV15	-	TRBJ2-7	CATSRRVGTGGYEQYF	TGTGCCACCAGCAGGCGAGTTGGGACAGGGGGCTACGAGCAGTACTTC
TRBD2	TRBV28	-	TRBJ2-1	CASSFASGSGPSNEQFF	TGTGCCAGCAGTTTTGCTAGCGGGAGTGGCCCATCCAATGAGCAGTTCTTC
-	TRBV3-1/TRBV3-2	-	TRBJ1-6	CASSQVRASYNSPLHF	TGTGCCAGCAGCCAAGTGAGGGCTTCCTATAATTCACCCCTCCACTTT
-	TRBV5-1	few	TRBJ2-7	CASSLVGHLADEQYF	TGCGCCAGCAGCTTGGTGGGACACCTCGCCGACGAGCAGTACTTC
-	TRBV3-1/TRBV3-2	once	TRBJ1-6	CASSQDSGRNSPLHF	TGTGCCAGCAGCCAAGATTCAGGGAGGAATTCACCCCTCCACTTT
TRBD1	TRBV11-3	-	TRBJ2-1	CASSLDRGQDNEQFF	TGTGCCAGCAGCTTAGACAGGGGGCAAGATAATGAGCAGTTCTTC
TRBD2	TRBV5-1	-	TRBJ2-1	CASSLTSGGAEQFF	TGCGCCAGCAGCTTGACTAGCGGGGGGGCCGAGCAGTTCTTC
-	TRBV19	-	TRBJ2-5	CASSIFGTGEETQYF	TGTGCCAGTAGTATTTTCGGCACCGGGGAAGAGACCCAGTACTTC
-	TRBV25-1	-	TRBJ2-7	CASSEWDTTYEQYF	TGTGCCAGCAGTGAATGGGACACTACCTACGAGCAGTACTTC
-	TRBV28	-	TRBJ1-5	CASAREDSNQPQHF	TGTGCCAGCGCCAGGGAGGATAGCAATCAGCCCCAGCATTTT
-	TRBV5-8	-	TRBJ1-2	CASSLFISNGQRGYTF	TGTGCCAGCAGCTTATTTATTTCAAATGGACAGAGGGGCTACACCTTC
-	TRBV27	few	TRBJ2-3	CASSPRAGATDTQYF	TGTGCCAGCAGCCCCAGGGCGGGGGCCACAGATACGCAGTATTTT
-	TRBV18	-	TRBJ1-6	CASSPSGRSSDSPLHF	TGTGCCAGCTCACCTAGTGGTCGGTCCTCGGATTCACCCCTCCACTTT
-	TRBV11-2	-	TRBJ2-1	CASSLAGSNYNEQFF	TGTGCCAGCAGCTTAGCGGGGAGTAACTACAATGAGCAGTTCTTC
-	TRBV12-3/TRBV12-4	-	TRBJ2-3	CASSLFADTQYF	TGTGCCAGCAGTTTATTCGCAGATACGCAGTATTTT
-	TRBV3-1/TRBV3-2	-	TRBJ1-3	CASSQEGTAFISGNTIYF	TGTGCCAGCAGCCAAGAAGGCACAGCCTTTATCTCTGGAAACACCATATATTTT
-	TRBV7-2	-	TRBJ2-1	CASSLANSGGEQFF	TGTGCCAGCAGCTTAGCGAACAGCGGAGGTGAGCAGTTCTTC
-	TRBV5-1	-	TRBJ1-6	CASSLRSSYNSPLHF	TGCGCCAGCAGCTTGAGGAGCTCCTATAATTCACCCCTCCACTTT
-	TRBV6-4	-	TRBJ1-1	CASKLQPGLMNTEAFF	TGTGCCAGCAAACTACAACCGGGACTCATGAACACTGAAGCTTTCTTT
-	TRBV27	-	TRBJ2-7	CASSLPGISYEQYF	TGTGCCAGCAGTTTACCCGGGATTTCCTACGAGCAGTACTTC
-	TRBV2	-	TRBJ1-2	CASTQGANYGYTF	TGTGCCAGCACCCAAGGGGCTAACTATGGCTACACCTTC
TRBD1	TRBV3-1/TRBV3-2	-	TRBJ1-1	CASSPWTGDTEAFF	TGTGCCAGCAGCCCTTGGACAGGGGATACTGAAGCTTTCTTT
-	TRBV7-2	-	TRBJ1-6	CASSLRNSPLHF	TGTGCCAGCAGCTTACGTAATTCACCCCTCCACTTT
-	TRBV19	-	TRBJ2-3	CASSILAQRSTDTQYF	TGTGCCAGTAGTATTCTGGCGCAGCGGAGCACAGATACGCAGTATTTT
-	TRBV6-2/TRBV6-3	few	TRBJ1-5	CASSPTAQGGHQPQHF	TGTGCCAGCAGCCCTACCGCCCAGGGAGGTCATCAGCCCCAGCATTTT
TRBD2	TRBV28	-	TRBJ2-7	CASSWLAGDLYF	TGTGCCAGCAGTTGGCTAGCGGGAGATCTGTACTTC
-	TRBV11-2	-	TRBJ2-2	CASSLDGGASTGELFF	TGTGCCAGCAGCTTAGATGGGGGGGCGTCCACCGGGGAGCTGTTTTTT
-	TRBV6-1	once	TRBJ1-2	CASSEPGTRNPWGNGYTF	TGTGCCAGCAGTGAACCCGGGACAAGGAACCCGTGGGGTAATGGCTACACCTTC
TRBD2	TRBV3-1/TRBV3-2	-	TRBJ2-3	CASSQVSGTSGRAVADTQYF	TGTGCCAGCAGCCAAGTCTCCGGGACTAGCGGGAGGGCCGTCGCAGATACGCAGTATTTT
-	TRBV18	-	TRBJ1-1	CASSPQGGVNTEAFF	TGTGCCAGCTCACCACAGGGGGGGGTCAACACTGAAGCTTTCTTT
-	TRBV10-3	-	TRBJ2-1	CAISETAASYNEQFF	TGTGCCATCAGTGAGACGGCGGCTTCTTACAATGAGCAGTTCTTC
-	TRBV4-1	-	TRBJ1-5	CASSQDLRGDQPQHF	TGCGCCAGCAGCCAAGATCTCAGGGGAGACCAGCCCCAGCATTTT